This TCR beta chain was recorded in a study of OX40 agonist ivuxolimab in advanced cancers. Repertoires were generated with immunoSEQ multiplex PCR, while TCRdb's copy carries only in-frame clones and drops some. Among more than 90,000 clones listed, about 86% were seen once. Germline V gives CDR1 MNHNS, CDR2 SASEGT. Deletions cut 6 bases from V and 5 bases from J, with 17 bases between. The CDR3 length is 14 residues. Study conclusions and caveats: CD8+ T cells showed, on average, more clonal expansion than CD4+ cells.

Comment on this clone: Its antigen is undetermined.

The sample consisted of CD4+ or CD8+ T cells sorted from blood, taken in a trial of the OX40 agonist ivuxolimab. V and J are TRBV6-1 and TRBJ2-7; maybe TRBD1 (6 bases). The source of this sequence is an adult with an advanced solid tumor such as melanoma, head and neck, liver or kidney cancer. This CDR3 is CASRIVRGKNEQYF. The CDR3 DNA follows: TGTGCCAGCAGGATCGTCAGGGGAAAGAACGAGCAGTACTTC.